The 26 T cell receptor beta chains presented below share a single source sample, sequenced in a study of T cell responses to AZD1222 COVID-19 vaccine. The method was immunoSEQ multiplex PCR; TCRdb's version includes in-frame clones alone and lacks a portion of them. The table includes 150,000 to 200,000 clones, 85% to 90% detected once. Source: peripheral blood, taken on day 0 of AZD1222 vaccination. The receptor source for this set is an adult in good health.

The gene calls are TRBV10-3 and TRBJ1-4, with TRBD1 matching over 9 bases. The CDR3 length is 14 residues. Germline trimming cut 10 bases from V and 0 bases from J; bases unmatched to any gene: 3. Germline V gives CDR1 ENHRY, CDR2 SYGVKD. In DNA form, the CDR3 reads TGTGCCACGCGACAGGGGGCAACTAATGAAAAACTGTTTTTT. Residues: CATRQGATNEKLFF.

Only a few counts were recorded for this clone. This chain connects TRBV10-3 to TRBJ2-7, with D perhaps being TRBD1 or TRBD2 (6 bases each). V shed 0 bases and J shed 3 bases, with 15 bases lying between them. The CDR3 is 16 residues long. Germline assignment: CDR1 ENHRY and CDR2 SYGVKD. CDR3 DNA sequence: TGTGCCATCAGTGAGTCCAGGGGAATGCGGGGCTACGAGCAGTACTTC. Its protein product is CAISESRGMRGYEQYF.

The V call is TRBV5-4, the J call TRBJ1-4, with TRBD1 matching over 7 bases. The CDR3 runs 14 residues. The V and J ends lost 4 bases and 7 bases, in that order; junction bases with no gene match: 7. CDR1 and CDR2 (germline): SGHNT, YYREEE (reference sequence). The CDR3 region has the DNA TGTGCCAGCAGCCCCGACAGGGAGGGTGAAAAACTGTTTTTT. As protein: CASSPDREGEKLFF.

The CDR3 protein is CASSDYPNTGELFF. For the CDR3, the DNA is TGCGCCAGCAGTGATTACCCGAACACCGGGGAGCTGTTTTTT. The J gene is TRBJ2-2, the V gene TRBV10-2, with D unresolved. Germline V gene sequence: CDR1 WSHSY, CDR2 SAAADI. This CDR3 comprises 14 residues. V was trimmed by 3 bases and J by 0 bases, leaving 5 bases between them.

The genes are TRBV5-1 and TRBJ2-3; 9 positions agree with TRBD2. The CDR3 sequence is 15 residues long. The germline gives CDR1 SGHRS, CDR2 YFSETQ. Unmatched junction bases numbered 6, after V lost 5 bases and J lost 2 bases. This chain's CDR3 is CASSEAGGNTDTQYF. CDR3 in DNA: TGCGCCAGCAGTGAAGCGGGGGGAAACACAGATACGCAGTATTTT. The full variable domain, its missing parts supplied by reference TRBV5-1 and TRBJ2-3, is KAGVTQTPRYLIKTRGQQVTLSCSPISGHRSVSWYQQTPGQGLQFLFEYFSETQRNKGNFPGRFSGRQFSNSRSEMNVSTLELGDSALYLCASSEAGGNTDTQYFGPGTRLTVL.

The J gene is TRBJ1-2, the V gene TRBV7-9; 10 bases line up with TRBD1. Germline V lookup: CDR1 SEHNR, CDR2 FQNEAQ (reference sequence). V gave up 1 base and J gave up 9 bases; unmatched junction bases: 5. The length of the CDR3 is 14 residues. CDR3 in amino acids: CASSLGDRGRSYTF. The CDR3 bases are TGTGCCAGCAGCTTAGGGGACAGGGGAAGGAGCTACACCTTC. The variable domain in full, with the rest retrieved from reference TRBV7-9 and TRBJ1-2, is DTGVSQNPRHKITKRGQNVTFRCDPISEHNRLYWYRQTLGQGPEFLTYFQNEAQLEKSRLLSDRFSAERPKGSFSTLEIQRTEQGDSAMYLCASSLGDRGRSYTFGSGTRLTVV.

The CDR3 DNA reads TGTGCCAGCACCCGGGCGGTTGGAGGGGATGAAAAACTGTTTTTT. It is translated as CASTRAVGGDEKLFF. V and J are TRBV7-9 and TRBJ1-4, with a tentative D call TRBD1 (5 bases). The CDR3 is 15 residues long. Germline V gives CDR1 SEHNR, CDR2 FQNEAQ (reference sequence). V lost 7 bases to trimming and J lost 6 bases, with 18 bases between them.

The V call is TRBV3-1 (or the pseudogene TRBV3-2), the J call TRBJ2-3, with TRBD1 as a possible D gene (5 bases). CDR1 and CDR2 from the germline V gene are LGHDT and YNNKEL (reference sequence). This CDR3 spans 18 amino acids. Trimming stripped 0 bases from V and 2 bases from J, with 18 bases between. The CDR3 is CASSQDIQGLGFTDTQYF. The CDR3 region has the DNA TGTGCCAGCAGCCAAGACATCCAGGGTTTAGGGTTCACAGATACGCAGTATTTT.

The chain carries TRBV7-9 and TRBJ1-3; tentatively, D is TRBD1 (5 bases). Germline-derived CDR1 and CDR2 are SEHNR and FQNEAQ (reference sequence). Trimming cost V 1 base and J 0 bases, with 13 bases left between them. CDR3 size: 17 residues. The CDR3 loop reads CASSLDSGLISGNTIYF. The CDR3 nucleotides read TGTGCCAGCAGCTTAGATTCAGGGCTAATCTCTGGAAACACCATATATTTT. Full variable domain (outside the CDR3, taken from reference TRBV7-9 and TRBJ1-3): DTGVSQNPRHKITKRGQNVTFRCDPISEHNRLYWYRQTLGQGPEFLTYFQNEAQLEKSRLLSDRFSAERPKGSFSTLEIQRTEQGDSAMYLCASSLDSGLISGNTIYFGEGSWLTVV.

This chain joins TRBV7-9 and TRBJ2-7; tentative D call: TRBD2 (5 bases). V lost 5 bases, J lost 3 bases, and 17 bases lay in between. Germline V gives CDR1 SEHNR, CDR2 FQNEAQ (reference sequence). The CDR3 is 15 amino acids. The DNA of the CDR3 is TGTGCCAGCAGCCCCCCCTCTGGCGGGCTCTACGAGCAGTACTTC. This codes for CASSPPSGGLYEQYF.

V usage is TRBV10-2 and J usage is TRBJ1-2; the D gene is possibly TRBD1 (5 bases). This CDR3 is 13 amino acids long. Looked up from germline, CDR1 is WSHSY and CDR2 is SAAADI. The V end was cut by 4 bases, the J end by 4 bases, with 10 bases between. CDR3 amino acids: CASSGRGSYGYTF. CDR3 in DNA: TGCGCCAGCAGTGGGAGGGGAAGCTATGGCTACACCTTC.

The chain is built from TRBV6-5 and TRBJ1-5, with D perhaps TRBD1 (6 bases). This CDR3 is 15 amino acids long. Germline V lookup: CDR1 MNHEY, CDR2 SVGAGI. V shed 0 bases and J shed 7 bases, with 13 bases lying between them. The CDR3 region is CASSYSKAGEQPQHF. For the CDR3, the DNA is TGTGCCAGCAGTTACTCGAAGGCAGGGGAACAGCCCCAGCATTTT.

The chain combines TRBV28 with TRBJ1-2, with D possibly TRBD1 on 6 matching bases. V shed 7 bases and J shed 0 bases, with 15 bases lying between them. Germline-derived CDR1 and CDR2 are MDHEN and SYDVKM. The CDR3 extends over 15 amino acids. Here the CDR3 reads CASINRQVPNYGYTF. The CDR3 DNA follows: TGTGCCAGCATCAATCGACAGGTTCCTAACTATGGCTACACCTTC.

The V call is TRBV6-1, the J call TRBJ2-1, with 11 positions matching TRBD2. Germline V gene lookup returns CDR1 MNHNS and CDR2 SASEGT. Trimming cost V 3 bases and J 5 bases; bases outside gene matches: 3. This CDR3 spans 15 amino acids. The CDR3 DNA reads TGTGCCAGCAGTGAGCCGGGACTAGCGGACAATGAGCAGTTCTTC. Translation gives CASSEPGLADNEQFF.

V gene TRBV11-2 combines with J gene TRBJ2-7; TRBD2 matches at 7 bases. CDR3 length: 14 residues. Germline V gene data show CDR1 as SGHAT and CDR2 as FQNNGV. With 2 bases clipped from V and 2 bases from J, the junction kept 3 bases outside the gene matches. The CDR3 reads CASSLPGTTYEQYF. CDR3 DNA sequence: TGTGCCAGCAGCTTACCAGGGACTACCTACGAGCAGTACTTC.

The chain recombines TRBV5-1 with TRBJ2-7, with unresolved D. V dropped 0 bases and J dropped 6 bases, with 13 bases sitting between them. CDR1 is SGHRS and CDR2 is YFSETQ in the germline V gene. The CDR3 extends over 14 amino acids. CDR3 loop: CASSLAIPLGEQYF. As DNA, the CDR3 is TGCGCCAGCAGCTTGGCCATTCCCCTTGGCGAGCAGTACTTC.

This clone was seen a handful of times. This chain links TRBV7-2 with TRBJ2-3, with TRBD2 matching over 10 bases. The CDR3 loop spans 17 amino acids. From germline, CDR1 is SGHTA and CDR2 FQGNSA. V was pared by 3 bases and J by 4 bases, with 10 bases of the junction left unmatched. CDR3 in DNA: TGTGCCAGCAGCTTTTTAGCGGGAGGAGGACGCGCAGATACGCAGTATTTT. Translating gives CASSFLAGGGRADTQYF.

This rearrangement joins TRBV11-2 to TRBJ1-3; TRBD1 matches at 7 bases. Trimming cost V 4 bases and J 7 bases; bases outside gene matches: 7. Germline V CDR1 and CDR2: SGHAT, FQNNGV. This CDR3 comprises 14 residues. CDR3 residues: CASSYTGDMNTIYF. The CDR3 nucleotides are TGTGCCAGCAGCTATACAGGGGATATGAACACCATATATTTT.

DNA of the CDR3: TGTGCCAGTAGGGACAGGGACGCACCTAATGAAAAACTGTTTTTT. It translates to CASRDRDAPNEKLFF. This chain joins TRBV19 and TRBJ1-4; 8 nucleotides match TRBD1. V gave up 6 bases and J gave up 3 bases; unmatched junction bases: 6. Germline lookup yields CDR1 LNHDA and CDR2 SQIVND (reference sequence). The CDR3 totals 15 residues.

The rearrangement joins TRBV7-2 to TRBJ1-1; D ambiguous. Trimming stripped 1 base from V and 0 bases from J, with 9 bases between. CDR1 and CDR2 (germline): SGHTA, FQGNSA. The CDR3 covers 15 residues. For the CDR3, the DNA is TGTGCCAGCAGCTTAGGTCCAGGCCTGAACACTGAAGCTTTCTTT. Its translation is CASSLGPGLNTEAFF. Supplemented by reference TRBV7-2 and TRBJ1-1, the full variable domain reads GAGVSQSPSNKVTEKGKDVELRCDPISGHTALYWYRQSLGQGLEFLIYFQGNSAPDKSGLPSDRFSAERTGGSVSTLTIQRTQQEDSAVYLCASSLGPGLNTEAFFGQGTRLTVV.

This chain links TRBV6-1 with TRBJ2-7; 7 bases map to TRBD2. CDR3 length: 16 residues. Per germline, CDR1 MNHNS and CDR2 SASEGT. The junction had 12 bases not matched to a gene; V was cut back by 2 bases and J by 5 bases. CDR3 nucleotide sequence: TGTGCCAGCAGTGAATTCCGGGCGGGGAGGGGCAACGAGCAGTACTTC. Translated: CASSEFRAGRGNEQYF.

The CDR3 region is CASSYQNTPEQFF. For the CDR3, the DNA is TGTGCCAGCAGTTACCAGAATACTCCTGAGCAGTTCTTC. The genes are TRBV6-5 and TRBJ2-1; D is undetermined. The CDR3 is 13 amino acids. V was clipped by 2 bases and J by 9 bases, with 11 bases between them. Germline V lookup: CDR1 MNHEY, CDR2 SVGAGI.

V usage is TRBV5-6 and J usage is TRBJ2-7; the D gene could be TRBD1 or TRBD2 (5 bases each). V was clipped by 3 bases and J by 2 bases, with 18 bases between them. The CDR3 is made up of 16 amino acids. In germline, CDR1 is SGHDT, CDR2 YYEEEE. CDR3 sequence: CASSWGVRLGAYEQYF. CDR3 DNA: TGTGCCAGCAGCTGGGGTGTGAGGCTGGGGGCCTACGAGCAGTACTTC.

The chain is built from TRBV6-5 and TRBJ2-7; D is ambiguous. V was cut by 6 bases and J by 3 bases, with 9 bases left in between. This CDR3 region has 12 residues. Germline V CDR1 and CDR2: MNHEY, SVGAGI. CDR3 sequence reads: CASRNNIYEQYF. In DNA, the CDR3 is TGTGCCAGCAGGAATAACATCTACGAGCAGTACTTC.

V is TRBV6-2 or TRBV6-3 and J is TRBJ2-2; weak D call: TRBD2 (5 bases). Trimming left V 4 bases short and J 6 bases short, with 9 bases between. CDR1 MNHEY and CDR2 SVGEGT come from the germline V gene. There are 13 residues in the CDR3. The CDR3 sequence: CASSLLVSGELFF. The CDR3 nucleotides read TGTGCCAGCAGTTTACTAGTCTCCGGGGAGCTGTTTTTT.

V and J are TRBV11-2 and TRBJ2-1; 9 bases align to TRBD2. This CDR3 is built from 15 residues. Germline loops: CDR1 SGHAT, CDR2 FQNNGV. Germline trimming cut 1 base from V and 10 bases from J; bases unmatched to any gene: 8. DNA of the CDR3: TGTGCCAGCAGCTTAGCGTTGCGGGGGGGCCAGGAGCAGTTCTTC. Its protein product is CASSLALRGGQEQFF.